Sequencing of this T cell receptor (beta chain) was carried out in a study of shared clonotypes between healthy human individuals. Study results and limitations: It was only blood that was sampled, and tissue repertoires likely differ.

Per germline, CDR1 SGHRS and CDR2 YFSETQ. V shed 4 bases, J shed 5 bases, and the junction held 9 bases outside the gene matches. The CDR3 spans 16 residues. For this clone: What it binds is not known.

The protocol was immunoSEQ multiplex PCR, while the TCRdb copy is restricted to in-frame clones and leaves out a portion. The top ten hold 0.37% of the sample, which has 2,500,000 or so clones, approximately 90% seen once. The sample comprised naive CD4+ T cells from PBMCs. This sample's subset: CD45RA+ positively selected. The clonotype originates from a young man in good health. Some clones in this sample may be carry-over from other donors' samples. J is TRBJ1-1 and V is TRBV5-1, with 12 bases that match TRBD1. The CDR3 sequence is CASSNRDRGRETEAFF. In DNA form, the CDR3 reads TGCGCCAGCAGCAACCGGGACAGGGGGCGCGAAACTGAAGCTTTCTTT.